These T cell receptor beta chains were read from a single sample in a study of blood T cell repertoires in COVID-19. Libraries were prepared by immunoSEQ multiplex PCR; TCRdb keeps only in-frame clonotypes and omits some of them. The data show 150,000 to 200,000 clones, with approximately 81% seen just once and approximately 15% held by the top ten. Material: peripheral blood. These receptors were obtained from a woman aged 70-85 years with COVID-19, enrolled during active disease. Each CDR3 is given with its conserved first and last residue. D genes are given only for firm matches. Clone sizes are given selectively: once, few, many, or a class where the clone is expanded.

cdr3_length: 17
v_call: TRBV3-1/TRBV3-2
d_call: TRBD2
j_call: TRBJ2-7
clone_size: -
cdr3_nt: TGTGCCAGCAGCCCCTCCTCTCTAGCGGGAGCATCCTACGAGCAGTACTTC
cdr3_aa: CASSPSSLAGASYEQYF

cdr3_length: 16
v_call: TRBV28
d_call: -
j_call: TRBJ1-1
clone_size: -
cdr3_nt: TGTGCCAGCAGTTTCTTTGCGGGGCTAATGAACACTGAAGCTTTCTTT
cdr3_aa: CASSFFAGLMNTEAFF

cdr3_length: 13
v_call: TRBV7-9
d_call: -
j_call: TRBJ1-2
clone_size: -
cdr3_nt: TGTGCCAGCAGCTTCAGTACCAACTATGGCTACACCTTC
cdr3_aa: CASSFSTNYGYTF

cdr3_length: 12
v_call: TRBV7-2
d_call: -
j_call: TRBJ2-7
clone_size: -
cdr3_nt: TGTGCCAGCAGCACCCACAACCTCGAGCAGTACTTC
cdr3_aa: CASSTHNLEQYF

cdr3_length: 15
v_call: TRBV15
d_call: -
j_call: TRBJ2-1
clone_size: -
cdr3_nt: TGTGCCACCAGCAGAGATATCAGGGATTTGAATGAGCAGTTCTTC
cdr3_aa: CATSRDIRDLNEQFF

cdr3_length: 15
v_call: TRBV9
d_call: TRBD1
j_call: TRBJ2-5
clone_size: -
cdr3_nt: TGTGCCAGCAGCCTCGACGGACAGGTAGGAGAGACCCAGTACTTC
cdr3_aa: CASSLDGQVGETQYF

cdr3_length: 16
v_call: TRBV18
d_call: TRBD2
j_call: TRBJ2-5
clone_size: -
cdr3_nt: TGTGCCAGCTCATTTGGACTAGCGGGAGTAGGAGAGACCCAGTACTTC
cdr3_aa: CASSFGLAGVGETQYF

cdr3_length: 13
v_call: TRBV28
d_call: TRBD1
j_call: TRBJ1-2
clone_size: -
cdr3_nt: TGTGCCAGCAGGCCTACAGGGGAGAACGGCTACACCTTC
cdr3_aa: CASRPTGENGYTF

cdr3_length: 15
v_call: TRBV5-1
d_call: -
j_call: TRBJ2-1
clone_size: -
cdr3_nt: TGCGCCAGCAGCTTTGAGCGGAGCCTCCACAATGAGCAGTTCTTC
cdr3_aa: CASSFERSLHNEQFF

cdr3_length: 15
v_call: TRBV2
d_call: -
j_call: TRBJ1-1
clone_size: -
cdr3_nt: TGTGCCAGCAGTCCAAGACAGGAGAAGATCACTGAAGCTTTCTTT
cdr3_aa: CASSPRQEKITEAFF

cdr3_length: 11
v_call: TRBV20-1
d_call: -
j_call: TRBJ1-1
clone_size: -
cdr3_nt: TGCAGTGTTCGACAGGAGTGGGAAGCTTTCTTT
cdr3_aa: CSVRQEWEAFF

cdr3_length: 14
v_call: TRBV29-1
d_call: TRBD2
j_call: TRBJ2-1
clone_size: -
cdr3_nt: TGCAGCGTCATGAGCGGGGAGCAACTCAATGAGCAGTTCTTC
cdr3_aa: CSVMSGEQLNEQFF

cdr3_length: 14
v_call: TRBV5-1
d_call: TRBD2
j_call: TRBJ2-1
clone_size: once
cdr3_nt: TGCGCCAGCAGCTCCCCGGGGAGGGCCGATGAGCAGTTCTTC
cdr3_aa: CASSSPGRADEQFF

cdr3_length: 13
v_call: TRBV23-1
d_call: -
j_call: TRBJ1-3
clone_size: -
cdr3_nt: TGCGCCAGCAGTATAGCAGAAGGAAACACCATATATTTT
cdr3_aa: CASSIAEGNTIYF

cdr3_length: 11
v_call: TRBV28
d_call: -
j_call: TRBJ1-1
clone_size: -
cdr3_nt: TGTGCCAGCAGTTCCCGACAGGAAGCTTTCTTT
cdr3_aa: CASSSRQEAFF

cdr3_length: 12
v_call: TRBV29-1
d_call: TRBD1
j_call: TRBJ2-5
clone_size: once
cdr3_nt: TGCAGCGTTGACGGGACAGAAGAGACCCAGTACTTC
cdr3_aa: CSVDGTEETQYF

cdr3_length: 15
v_call: TRBV5-5
d_call: -
j_call: TRBJ1-4
clone_size: once
cdr3_nt: TGTGCCAGCAGCTTCTTGGTGAGCGGGGGTGAAAAACTGTTTTTT
cdr3_aa: CASSFLVSGGEKLFF

cdr3_length: 11
v_call: TRBV7-8
d_call: -
j_call: TRBJ2-7
clone_size: once
cdr3_nt: TGTGCCAGCAGCTTAGGAGTGGAGCAGTACTTC
cdr3_aa: CASSLGVEQYF

cdr3_length: 18
v_call: TRBV19
d_call: -
j_call: TRBJ1-1
clone_size: -
cdr3_nt: TGTGCCAGTAGTATAGATCTTGGGAAGTTAGGAGGGAACACTGAAGCTTTCTTT
cdr3_aa: CASSIDLGKLGGNTEAFF

cdr3_length: 17
v_call: TRBV5-8
d_call: TRBD1
j_call: TRBJ2-1
clone_size: -
cdr3_nt: TGTGCCAGCAGCTTGGGGACAGGTCTTGTTGTCTACAATGAGCAGTTCTTC
cdr3_aa: CASSLGTGLVVYNEQFF

cdr3_length: 17
v_call: TRBV19
d_call: TRBD1
j_call: TRBJ1-2
clone_size: -
cdr3_nt: TGTGCCAGTAGTATAGGCCCGGGACAGGTTAACTATGGCGGCTACACCTTC
cdr3_aa: CASSIGPGQVNYGGYTF

cdr3_length: 14
v_call: TRBV19
d_call: -
j_call: TRBJ2-6
clone_size: -
cdr3_nt: TGTGCCAGTAGTCTATCCGGTGGGGCCAACGTCCTGACTTTC
cdr3_aa: CASSLSGGANVLTF

cdr3_length: 14
v_call: TRBV7-2
d_call: -
j_call: TRBJ2-1
clone_size: -
cdr3_nt: TGTGCCAGCAGCTTAGGAGGACAGTACAATGAGCAGTTCTTC
cdr3_aa: CASSLGGQYNEQFF

cdr3_length: 13
v_call: TRBV7-9
d_call: TRBD1
j_call: TRBJ2-7
clone_size: few
cdr3_nt: TGTGCCAGCAGCTCGACAGGGTCGGGAGAGCAGTACTTC
cdr3_aa: CASSSTGSGEQYF

cdr3_length: 14
v_call: TRBV7-2
d_call: TRBD1
j_call: TRBJ1-1
clone_size: -
cdr3_nt: TGTGCCAGCAGCTTCAGGGGGCAGAACACTGAAGCTTTCTTT
cdr3_aa: CASSFRGQNTEAFF

cdr3_length: 15
v_call: TRBV14
d_call: -
j_call: TRBJ1-2
clone_size: -
cdr3_nt: TGTGCCAGCAGCCAAGATCGGAGGCCTGGCTATGGCTACACCTTC
cdr3_aa: CASSQDRRPGYGYTF

cdr3_length: 15
v_call: TRBV12-5
d_call: -
j_call: TRBJ1-5
clone_size: -
cdr3_nt: TGTGCTAGTGGTTTGGCAACAGGGATCAGTCAGCCCCAGCATTTT
cdr3_aa: CASGLATGISQPQHF

cdr3_length: 14
v_call: TRBV2
d_call: -
j_call: TRBJ2-5
clone_size: once
cdr3_nt: TGTGCCAGCAGTCACCCAGGGGAGCTAGAGACCCAGTACTTC
cdr3_aa: CASSHPGELETQYF

cdr3_length: 12
v_call: TRBV12-3/TRBV12-4
d_call: -
j_call: TRBJ1-5
clone_size: -
cdr3_nt: TGTGCCAGCAGTTTAGGAGGCCAGCCCCAGCATTTT
cdr3_aa: CASSLGGQPQHF

cdr3_length: 13
v_call: TRBV29-1
d_call: -
j_call: TRBJ2-7
clone_size: once
cdr3_nt: TGCAGCGTTGACACGGGTGGAACCTACGAGCAGTACTTC
cdr3_aa: CSVDTGGTYEQYF

cdr3_length: 11
v_call: TRBV12-5
d_call: -
j_call: TRBJ2-3
clone_size: -
cdr3_nt: TGTGCTAGTGGTGCGGCAGATACGCAGTATTTT
cdr3_aa: CASGAADTQYF

cdr3_length: 11
v_call: TRBV12-3/TRBV12-4
d_call: TRBD1
j_call: TRBJ1-1
clone_size: -
cdr3_nt: TGTGCCAGCTTGATCCGGGACAGGGCTTTCTTT
cdr3_aa: CASLIRDRAFF

cdr3_length: 15
v_call: TRBV14
d_call: -
j_call: TRBJ2-1
clone_size: -
cdr3_nt: TGTGCCAGCAGCCAAGTCAGTCCCGGGGACAATGAGCAGTTCTTC
cdr3_aa: CASSQVSPGDNEQFF

cdr3_length: 17
v_call: TRBV15
d_call: TRBD2
j_call: TRBJ2-5
clone_size: -
cdr3_nt: TGTGCCACCAGCAGAGGGGCTAGCGGGGGGCCCCAAGAGACCCAGTACTTC
cdr3_aa: CATSRGASGGPQETQYF

cdr3_length: 13
v_call: TRBV12-3/TRBV12-4
d_call: -
j_call: TRBJ1-2
clone_size: once
cdr3_nt: TGTGCCAGCAGTTCAGGGGTAGAGTATGGCTACACCTTC
cdr3_aa: CASSSGVEYGYTF

cdr3_length: 13
v_call: TRBV30
d_call: TRBD2
j_call: TRBJ2-3
clone_size: few
cdr3_nt: TGTGCCTGGACTAGCGGATTAACAGATACGCAGTATTTT
cdr3_aa: CAWTSGLTDTQYF

cdr3_length: 15
v_call: TRBV28
d_call: TRBD2
j_call: TRBJ2-2
clone_size: -
cdr3_nt: TGTGCCAGCAGTGAACGAGCGGGATGGTCCGGGGAGCTGTTTTTT
cdr3_aa: CASSERAGWSGELFF

cdr3_length: 15
v_call: TRBV25-1
d_call: -
j_call: TRBJ2-1
clone_size: -
cdr3_nt: TGTGCCAGCAGTGGGGGCAGGGGCTCCTACAATGAGCAGTTCTTC
cdr3_aa: CASSGGRGSYNEQFF

cdr3_length: 14
v_call: TRBV11-2
d_call: -
j_call: TRBJ1-2
clone_size: -
cdr3_nt: TGTGCCAGCAGCTTAGGGTCAGGAGGGGATGGCTACACCTTC
cdr3_aa: CASSLGSGGDGYTF

cdr3_length: 16
v_call: TRBV7-2
d_call: TRBD2
j_call: TRBJ2-5
clone_size: -
cdr3_nt: TGTGCCAGCAGCTTAGAGTTGGGTGGCGGGGGAGAGACCCAGTACTTC
cdr3_aa: CASSLELGGGGETQYF

cdr3_length: 11
v_call: TRBV20-1
d_call: -
j_call: TRBJ2-7
clone_size: once
cdr3_nt: TGCAGTGCTTCTAGGGGGATCGAGCAGTACTTC
cdr3_aa: CSASRGIEQYF

cdr3_length: 14
v_call: TRBV7-9
d_call: -
j_call: TRBJ2-2
clone_size: few
cdr3_nt: TGTGCCAGCAGCGAGACAGGGAACACCGGGGAGCTGTTTTTT
cdr3_aa: CASSETGNTGELFF

cdr3_length: 15
v_call: TRBV2
d_call: -
j_call: TRBJ1-5
clone_size: -
cdr3_nt: TGTGCCAGCAGTGTCCTCAGTTCTAGCAATCAGCCCCAGCATTTT
cdr3_aa: CASSVLSSSNQPQHF

cdr3_length: 15
v_call: TRBV7-8
d_call: -
j_call: TRBJ1-5
clone_size: -
cdr3_nt: TGTGCCAGCAGCTTAGCTCAGGGGATAAATCAGCCCCAGCATTTT
cdr3_aa: CASSLAQGINQPQHF

cdr3_length: 15
v_call: TRBV29-1
d_call: TRBD1
j_call: TRBJ1-2
clone_size: -
cdr3_nt: TGCAGCGTTGCCGGGACAGGGGGCGGCCTTTATGGCTACACCTTC
cdr3_aa: CSVAGTGGGLYGYTF

cdr3_length: 14
v_call: TRBV28
d_call: TRBD1
j_call: TRBJ2-5
clone_size: -
cdr3_nt: TGTGCCAGCAATGTTCAGGGGGCAGGGGAGACCCAGTACTTC
cdr3_aa: CASNVQGAGETQYF

cdr3_length: 14
v_call: TRBV19
d_call: TRBD2
j_call: TRBJ2-1
clone_size: -
cdr3_nt: TGTGCCAGTAGTCCCGCACCCGGGACTAGTAAGCCCATCTTC
cdr3_aa: CASSPAPGTSKPIF

cdr3_length: 11
v_call: TRBV12-3/TRBV12-4
d_call: -
j_call: TRBJ1-1
clone_size: -
cdr3_nt: TGTGCCAGCAGGTGGGGGGGCGAAGCTTTCTTT
cdr3_aa: CASRWGGEAFF